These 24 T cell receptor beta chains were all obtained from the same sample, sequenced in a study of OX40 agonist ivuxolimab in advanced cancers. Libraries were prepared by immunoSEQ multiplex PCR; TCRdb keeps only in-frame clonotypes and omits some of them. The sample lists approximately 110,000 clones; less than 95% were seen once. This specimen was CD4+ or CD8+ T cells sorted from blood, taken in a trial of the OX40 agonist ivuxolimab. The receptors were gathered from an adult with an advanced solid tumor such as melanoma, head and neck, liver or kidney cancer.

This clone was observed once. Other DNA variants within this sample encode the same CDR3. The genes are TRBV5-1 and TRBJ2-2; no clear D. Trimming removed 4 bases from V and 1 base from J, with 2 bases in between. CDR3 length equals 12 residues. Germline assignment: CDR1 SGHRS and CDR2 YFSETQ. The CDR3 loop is CASSLNTGELFF. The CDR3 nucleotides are TGCGCCAGCAGCCTGAACACCGGGGAGCTGTTTTTT.

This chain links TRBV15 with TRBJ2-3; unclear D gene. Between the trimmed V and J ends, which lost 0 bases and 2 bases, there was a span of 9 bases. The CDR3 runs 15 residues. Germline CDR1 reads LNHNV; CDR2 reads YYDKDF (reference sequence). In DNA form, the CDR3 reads TGTGCCACCAGCAGAGATCGGCTTATCACAGATACGCAGTATTTT. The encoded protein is CATSRDRLITDTQYF. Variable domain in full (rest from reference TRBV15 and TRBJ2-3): DAMVIQNPRYQVTQFGKPVTLSCSQTLNHNVMYWYQQKSSQAPKLLFHYYDKDFNNEADTPDNFQSRRPNTSFCFLDIRSPGLGDTAMYLCATSRDRLITDTQYFGPGTRLTVL.

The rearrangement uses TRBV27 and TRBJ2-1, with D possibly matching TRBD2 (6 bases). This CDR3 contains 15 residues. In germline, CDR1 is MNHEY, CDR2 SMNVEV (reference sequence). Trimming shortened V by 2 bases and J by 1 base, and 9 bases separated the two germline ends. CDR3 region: CASSLRERSYNEQFF. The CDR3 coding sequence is TGTGCCAGCAGTTTACGGGAGCGGTCCTACAATGAGCAGTTCTTC.

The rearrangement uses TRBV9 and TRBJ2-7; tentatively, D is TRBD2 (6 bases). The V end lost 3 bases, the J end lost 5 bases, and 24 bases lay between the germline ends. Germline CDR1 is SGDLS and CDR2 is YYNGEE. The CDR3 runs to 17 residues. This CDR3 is CASSAQPLSGGDNEQYF. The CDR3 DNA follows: TGTGCCAGCAGCGCACAACCCCTCTCAGGAGGGGATAACGAGCAGTACTTC.

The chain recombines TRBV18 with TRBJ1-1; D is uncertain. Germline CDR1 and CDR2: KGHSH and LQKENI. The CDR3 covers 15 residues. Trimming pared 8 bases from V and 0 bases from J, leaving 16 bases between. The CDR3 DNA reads TGTGCCAGCCCTGCGGACGGTCTTATGAACACTGAAGCTTTCTTT. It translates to CASPADGLMNTEAFF.

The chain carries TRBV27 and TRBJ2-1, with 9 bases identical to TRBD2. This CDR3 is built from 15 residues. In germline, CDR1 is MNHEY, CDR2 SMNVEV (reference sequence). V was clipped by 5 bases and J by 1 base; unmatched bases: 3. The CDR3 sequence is CASSRSGSSYNEQFF. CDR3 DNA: TGTGCCAGCAGTCGTAGCGGGAGTTCCTACAATGAGCAGTTCTTC.

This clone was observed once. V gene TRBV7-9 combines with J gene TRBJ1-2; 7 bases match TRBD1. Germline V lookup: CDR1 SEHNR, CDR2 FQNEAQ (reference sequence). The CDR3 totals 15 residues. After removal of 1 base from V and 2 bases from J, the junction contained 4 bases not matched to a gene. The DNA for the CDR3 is TGTGCCAGCAGCTTAGGACAGGGCGCGAACTATGGCTACACCTTC. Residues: CASSLGQGANYGYTF.

The CDR3 nucleotides read TGTGCTAGTGCCCGAGGGGGGACTGAAGCTTTCTTT. Translated: CASARGGTEAFF. This sequence joins TRBV12-5 and TRBJ1-1, with D possibly being TRBD1 (6 bases). This CDR3 contains 12 residues. With 7 bases removed from V and 5 bases from J, the gap between germline ends came to 11 bases. The V gene's germline CDR1 is LGHNT and CDR2 FRNRAP. The whole variable domain, remainder taken from reference TRBV12-5 and TRBJ1-1, is DARVTQTPRHKVTEMGQEVTMRCQPILGHNTVFWYRQTMMQGLELLAYFRNRAPLDDSGMPKDRFSAEMPDATLATLKIQPSEPRDSAVYFCASARGGTEAFFGQGTRLTVV.

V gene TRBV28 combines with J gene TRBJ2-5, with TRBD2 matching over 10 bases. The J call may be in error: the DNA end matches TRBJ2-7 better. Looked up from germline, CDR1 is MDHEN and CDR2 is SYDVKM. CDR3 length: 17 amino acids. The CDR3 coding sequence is TGTGCCAGCAGCTCACCCCGACGACTAGCGGGCCCCTACGAGCAGTACTTC. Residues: CASSSPRRLAGPYEQYF.

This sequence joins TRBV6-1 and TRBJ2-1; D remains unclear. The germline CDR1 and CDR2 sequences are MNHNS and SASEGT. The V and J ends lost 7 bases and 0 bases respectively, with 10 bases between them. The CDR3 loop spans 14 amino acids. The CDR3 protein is CASIWESSYNEQFF. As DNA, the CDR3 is TGTGCCAGCATCTGGGAAAGCTCCTACAATGAGCAGTTCTTC.

CDR3 sequence reads: CASTRASNTEAFF. The CDR3 region has the DNA TGTGCCAGTACGCGGGCGTCGAACACTGAAGCTTTCTTT. J is TRBJ1-1 and V is TRBV19; D is unclear. The CDR3 is made up of 13 amino acids. Trimming cost V 7 bases and J 1 base, with 10 bases left between them. Germline values: CDR1 LNHDA, CDR2 SQIVND (reference sequence).

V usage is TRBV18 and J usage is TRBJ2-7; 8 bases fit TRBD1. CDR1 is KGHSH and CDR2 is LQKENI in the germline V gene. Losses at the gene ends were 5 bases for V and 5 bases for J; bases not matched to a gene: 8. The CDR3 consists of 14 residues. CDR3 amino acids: CASSSRQGLDEQYF. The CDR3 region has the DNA TGTGCCAGCTCATCGAGACAGGGGTTGGACGAGCAGTACTTC.

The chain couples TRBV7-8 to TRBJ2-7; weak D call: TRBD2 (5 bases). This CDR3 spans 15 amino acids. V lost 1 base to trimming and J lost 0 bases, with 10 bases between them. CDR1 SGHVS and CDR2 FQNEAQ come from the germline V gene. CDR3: CASSLVGVSSYEQYF. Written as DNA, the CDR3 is TGTGCCAGCAGCTTAGTCGGGGTAAGCTCCTACGAGCAGTACTTC.

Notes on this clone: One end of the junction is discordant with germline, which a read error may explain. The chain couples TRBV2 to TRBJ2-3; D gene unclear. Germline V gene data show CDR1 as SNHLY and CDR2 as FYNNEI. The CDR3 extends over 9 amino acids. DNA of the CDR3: TGTGCCAGCACCGATACGCAGTATTTT. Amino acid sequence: CASTDTQYF.

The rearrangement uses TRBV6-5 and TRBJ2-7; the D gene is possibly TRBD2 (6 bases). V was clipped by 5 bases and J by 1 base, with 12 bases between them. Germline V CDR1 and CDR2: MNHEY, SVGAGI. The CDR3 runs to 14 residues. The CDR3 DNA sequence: TGTGCCAGCAGTCTCCGGGAGATTTCCTACGAGCAGTACTTC. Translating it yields CASSLREISYEQYF.

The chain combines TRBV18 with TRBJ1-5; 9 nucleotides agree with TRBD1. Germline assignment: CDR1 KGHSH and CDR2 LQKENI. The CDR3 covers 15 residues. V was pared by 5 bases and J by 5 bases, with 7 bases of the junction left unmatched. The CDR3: CASSGGQGYDQPQHF. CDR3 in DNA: TGTGCCAGCTCAGGGGGACAGGGATATGATCAGCCCCAGCATTTT.

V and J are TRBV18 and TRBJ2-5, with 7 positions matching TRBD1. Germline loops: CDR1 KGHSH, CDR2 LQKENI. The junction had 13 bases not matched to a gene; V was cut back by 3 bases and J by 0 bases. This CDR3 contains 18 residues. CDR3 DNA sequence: TGTGCCAGCTCACCTCGAGCCACAGGGGAAGGGTACCAAGAGACCCAGTACTTC. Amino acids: CASSPRATGEGYQETQYF.

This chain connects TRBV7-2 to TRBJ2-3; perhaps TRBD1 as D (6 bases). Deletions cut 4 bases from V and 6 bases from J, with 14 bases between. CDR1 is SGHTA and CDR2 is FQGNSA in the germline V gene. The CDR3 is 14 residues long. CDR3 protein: CASSSGTKSDTQYF. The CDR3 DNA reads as TGTGCCAGCAGCTCCGGGACAAAGTCGGATACGCAGTATTTT.

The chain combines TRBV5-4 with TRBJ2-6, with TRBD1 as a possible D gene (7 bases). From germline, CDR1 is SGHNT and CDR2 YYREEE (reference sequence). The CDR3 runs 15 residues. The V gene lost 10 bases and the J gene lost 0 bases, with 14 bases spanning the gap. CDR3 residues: CAGGTVLSGANVLTF. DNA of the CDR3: TGTGCCGGCGGGACAGTTCTCTCTGGGGCCAACGTCCTGACTTTC.

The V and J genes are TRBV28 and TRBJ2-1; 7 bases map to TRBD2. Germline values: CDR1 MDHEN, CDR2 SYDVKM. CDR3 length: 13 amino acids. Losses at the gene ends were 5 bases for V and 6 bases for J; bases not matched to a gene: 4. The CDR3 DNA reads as TGTGCCAGCAGTCCTGCTAGCGGCAATGAGCAGTTCTTC. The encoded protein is CASSPASGNEQFF.

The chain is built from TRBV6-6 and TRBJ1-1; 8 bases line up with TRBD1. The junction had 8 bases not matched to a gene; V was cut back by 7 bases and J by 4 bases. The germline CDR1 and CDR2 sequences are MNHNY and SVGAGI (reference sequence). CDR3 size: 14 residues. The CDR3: CASTPGQVTTEAFF. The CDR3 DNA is TGTGCCAGCACCCCGGGACAGGTAACCACTGAAGCTTTCTTT.

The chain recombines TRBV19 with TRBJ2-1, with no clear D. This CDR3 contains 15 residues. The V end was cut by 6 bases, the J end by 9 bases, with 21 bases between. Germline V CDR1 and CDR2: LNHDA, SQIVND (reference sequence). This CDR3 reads CASRAVGGLPAEQFF. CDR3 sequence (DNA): TGTGCCAGTAGAGCTGTGGGCGGCCTTCCTGCTGAGCAGTTCTTC.

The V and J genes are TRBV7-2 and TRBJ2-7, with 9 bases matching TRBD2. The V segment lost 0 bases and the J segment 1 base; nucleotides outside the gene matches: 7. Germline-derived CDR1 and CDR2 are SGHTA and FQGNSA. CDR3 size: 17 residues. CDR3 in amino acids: CASSLAAASGTSYEQYF. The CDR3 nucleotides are TGTGCCAGCAGCTTAGCCGCCGCTAGCGGGACTTCCTACGAGCAGTACTTC.

This CDR3 is CSVDSGRTEAFF. As DNA, the CDR3 is TGCAGCGTTGATTCTGGCAGGACTGAAGCTTTCTTT. This chain links TRBV29-1 with TRBJ1-1; no clear D. V lost 3 bases, J lost 5 bases, and 10 bases lay in between. Germline V gives CDR1 SQVTM, CDR2 ANQGSEA. This CDR3 spans 12 amino acids.